This T cell receptor (beta chain) derives from a study of T cell repertoires in cytomegalovirus infection. As for the study in general: It was the public TCR beta signatures that indicated both CMV infection and matching HLA type. Regarding the study as a whole: Ex vivo responses were dominated by HLA-C-restricted CMV-specific TCR beta clonotypes. Carriage of CMV together with the relevant HLA was identifiable through cumulative public TCR beta family frequency.

The ends were cut back, 3 bases at V and 4 bases at J, with 16 bases in the middle. There are 15 residues in the CDR3. Germline V CDR1 and CDR2: PRHDT, FYEKMQ (reference sequence). A note on this clonotype: Its target is unknown.

TCRdb re-derived calls from the reads in MiXCR, one entry per CDR3 protein. The sample holds some 500,000 distinct CDR3 sequences; 30% to 40% are singletons and the top ten take 17%. The chain couples TRBV13 to TRBJ2-7; D possibly corresponds to TRBD2 (5 bases). The sequence derives from a human donor in good health (CMV status not recorded). Some clones in this sample may be carry-over from other donors' samples. Material: cultured PBMCs, obtained from culture after CMV antigen stimulation. The CDR3 DNA sequence: TGTGCCAGCAGCTTCAACGAGGGCTTGGGTTACGAGCAGTACTTC. This sequence encodes CASSFNEGLGYEQYF.